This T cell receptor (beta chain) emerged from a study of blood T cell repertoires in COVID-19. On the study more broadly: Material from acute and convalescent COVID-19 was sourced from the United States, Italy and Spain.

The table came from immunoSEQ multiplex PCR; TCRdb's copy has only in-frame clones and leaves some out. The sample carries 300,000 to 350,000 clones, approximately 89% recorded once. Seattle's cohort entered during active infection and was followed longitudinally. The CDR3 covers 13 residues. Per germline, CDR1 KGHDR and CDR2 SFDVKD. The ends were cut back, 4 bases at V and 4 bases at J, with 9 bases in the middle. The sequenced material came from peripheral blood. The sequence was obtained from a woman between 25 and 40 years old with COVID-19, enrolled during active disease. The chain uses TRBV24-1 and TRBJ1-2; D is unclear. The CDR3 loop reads CATSEPNSYGYTF. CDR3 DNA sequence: TGTGCCACCAGTGAACCCAACAGCTATGGCTACACCTTC.